The 15 T cell receptor beta chains below were found in one sample sequenced in a study of blood T cells in healthy people across ages. The second PCR ran roughly 6 to 11 cycles with a sample-barcoded 5' primer and J-beta primers. TCRdb passed the 5' RACE reads through MiXCR, listing each CDR3 protein once. The table includes roughly 1,800,000 distinct CDR3 sequences, around 48% detected once. Sequenced material: blood. The source of these receptors is a woman aged 40-49 years in good health.

This clonotype has only a few counts. The V call is TRBV20-1, the J call TRBJ1-5; 8 bases are a match to TRBD1. The CDR3 covers 16 residues. After removal of 2 bases from V and 4 bases from J, the junction contained 10 bases not matched to a gene. Germline lookup yields CDR1 DFQATT and CDR2 SNEGSKA (reference sequence). CDR3 protein: CSARRMGTGGNQPQHF. The CDR3 DNA reads TGCAGTGCTAGACGAATGGGGACAGGTGGGAATCAGCCCCAGCATTTT.

This chain connects TRBV4-1 to TRBJ1-4; perhaps TRBD1 as D (6 bases). Trimming removed 4 bases from V and 1 base from J, with 13 bases in between. This CDR3 spans 16 amino acids. Germline V gives CDR1 MGHRA, CDR2 YSYEKL. The CDR3 DNA reads TGCGCCAGCAGCCCGCACCTGGACAGAACTAATGAAAAACTGTTTTTT. Protein sequence: CASSPHLDRTNEKLFF.

The chain joins TRBV28 to TRBJ2-5; D unresolved. The J call may be wrong; the DNA end is better matched by TRBJ2-7. From germline, CDR1 is MDHEN and CDR2 SYDVKM. CDR3 length: 15 residues. CDR3 in amino acids: CASISAAPAAYEQYF. CDR3 DNA: TGTGCCAGCATCTCCGCGGCCCCCGCCGCCTACGAGCAGTACTTC.

The V gene is TRBV10-3, the J gene TRBJ2-5; either TRBD1 or TRBD2 may supply D (6 bases each). The CDR3 runs 14 residues. Looked up from germline, CDR1 is ENHRY and CDR2 is SYGVKD. With 9 bases removed from V and 3 bases from J, the gap between germline ends came to 17 bases. The CDR3 DNA reads as TGTGCCATTCGTCGGGGGCCGGGGGAAGAGACCCAGTACTTC. It yields the protein CAIRRGPGEETQYF.

The chain employs TRBV12-3 or TRBV12-4 and TRBJ2-1, with a weak D call TRBD2 (6 bases). The germline V and J ends were trimmed by 7 bases and 9 bases, with 19 bases remaining between them. The CDR3 is 14 amino acids. CDR3: CASTRPGLQAEQFF. Here the CDR3 DNA reads TGTGCCAGCACCCGACCGGGACTTCAGGCTGAGCAGTTCTTC.

The chain combines TRBV21-1 with TRBJ2-1. TRBV21-1 constitutes a pseudogene. The CDR3 covers 14 residues. In DNA form, the CDR3 reads TGTGCCTGCGGAAAGGTGAGCTCCTACAATGAGCAGTTCTTC. It translates to CACGKVSSYNEQFF.

This chain joins TRBV29-1 and TRBJ2-5; D gene ambiguous. This CDR3 region has 12 residues. Germline loops: CDR1 SQVTM, CDR2 ANQGSEA. V was clipped by 5 bases and J by 5 bases, with 12 bases between them. CDR3 nucleotides: TGCAGCGTTTTGGCAGTTGGGGAGACCCAGTACTTC. Residues: CSVLAVGETQYF.

This clonotype was detected only a few times. The genes are TRBV7-2 and TRBJ2-5; D may be TRBD1 (6 bases). The closer fit of TRBJ2-7 to the DNA end suggests the J call may be wrong. Germline loops: CDR1 SGHTA, CDR2 FQGNSA. The CDR3 has 19 residues. This CDR3 is CASSLGNPNLTRGWYEQYF. DNA of the CDR3: TGTGCCAGCAGCTTAGGCAACCCTAATCTGACCAGGGGATGGTACGAGCAGTACTTC.

The chain couples TRBV20-1 to TRBJ1-2, with 9 bases identical to TRBD1. CDR3 length: 16 residues. Trimming removed 3 bases from V and 0 bases from J; junction bases left unmatched: 8. Germline V gene data show CDR1 as DFQATT and CDR2 as SNEGSKA (reference sequence). CDR3 amino acids: CSASVLQGAPNYGYTF. In nucleotides, the CDR3 is TGCAGTGCTAGTGTCCTACAGGGGGCCCCTAACTATGGCTACACCTTC.

The rearrangement joins TRBV3-1 to TRBJ1-6; 11 bases map to TRBD1. This CDR3 comprises 19 residues. The germline V gene has CDR1 LGHDT and CDR2 YNNKEL (reference sequence). With 0 bases clipped from V and 8 bases from J, the junction kept 12 bases outside the gene matches. CDR3 loop: CASSQDPRTGGERDSPLHF. The CDR3 DNA reads as TGTGCCAGCAGCCAAGATCCTCGGACAGGGGGCGAACGGGATTCACCCCTCCACTTT.

Concerning this clonotype itself: The junction and the germline gene differ at one end; a read error may be behind it. This chain connects TRBV7-2 to TRBJ2-5; D gene ambiguous. This CDR3 comprises 14 residues. Germline values: CDR1 SGHTA, CDR2 FQGNSA. CDR3 nucleotides: TGTGCCAGCAGCCCCGATGGGCCGGTGGAGACCCAGTACTTT. It translates to CASSPDGPVETQYF.

This clonotype was counted a few times. The chain has TRBV29-1 and TRBJ1-2; D may be TRBD1 (6 bases). Trimming cost V 0 bases and J 4 bases, with 15 bases left between them. Germline-derived CDR1 and CDR2 are SQVTM and ANQGSEA. The CDR3 has 15 residues. Written as DNA, the CDR3 is TGCAGCGTTGAAGATGCCGTGAGAGGGGGCTATGGCTACACCTTC. This encodes CSVEDAVRGGYGYTF.

This clonotype has just a few counts. The chain has TRBV29-1 and TRBJ1-4; no clear D. V lost 0 bases and J 6 bases, leaving 5 bases between the germline ends. The CDR3 runs 12 residues. Germline CDR1 is SQVTM and CDR2 is ANQGSEA. CDR3 protein: CSVEDHDEKLFF. CDR3 nucleotides: TGCAGCGTTGAAGATCATGATGAAAAACTGTTTTTT.

V usage is TRBV12-3 or TRBV12-4 and J usage is TRBJ2-1, with 13 bases that match TRBD2. V lost 2 bases and J lost 8; bases outside the gene matches: 9. The CDR3 loop spans 17 amino acids. CDR3 nucleotide sequence: TGTGCCAGCAGTTTACGCCGCGGGACTAGCGGGGTTTATGAGCAGTTCTTC. Translated: CASSLRRGTSGVYEQFF.

The chain recombines TRBV27 with TRBJ2-1, with 15 nucleotides matching TRBD2. V was clipped by 10 bases and J by 8 bases; unmatched bases: 9. Germline assignment: CDR1 MNHEY and CDR2 SMNVEV (reference sequence). This CDR3 is 15 amino acids long. CDR3 nucleotide sequence: TGTGCCACGGGGACTAGCGGGGGGCCGTTGGATGAGCAGTTCTTC. Translating it yields CATGTSGGPLDEQFF.